Below, one TCR beta chain is given with its context. Generated by immunoSEQ multiplex PCR, the TCRdb table keeps only in-frame clones and is missing some. The sample lists about 52,000 clones, 90% to 95% occurring once. The entry originates in a study of T cell changes during pregnancy in multiple sclerosis. Germline V gives CDR1 SGHRS, CDR2 YFSETQ. This CDR3 has 16 residues. V was cut by 0 bases and J by 0 bases, with 10 bases left in between. This receptor was obtained from a female donor with multiple sclerosis, enrolled in a pregnancy study. Sequences were derived from CD4+ T cells from peripheral blood mononuclear cells, sampled before pregnancy. This chain joins TRBV5-1 and TRBJ1-3; D is undetermined. In DNA form, the CDR3 reads TGCGCCAGCAGCTTGGCCGTAGGGAGCTCTGGAAACACCATATATTTT. Translated: CASSLAVGSSGNTIYF.